This TCR beta chain was captured by sequencing in a study of CD8 T cells in ankylosing spondylitis (TCRdb year 2017). With regard to the full study: The study set out to find disease-linked TCR variants by profiling T cell receptor beta repertoires in ankylosing spondylitis patients and healthy donors. The whole study cohort included 108 healthy donors and 25 ankylosing spondylitis patients. Peripheral blood was sampled, and synovial fluid was also collected from ankylosing spondylitis patients. Overall study outcomes, separate from this receptor: Blood from ankylosing spondylitis patients appeared to be characterized by a TCR beta motif composed of eight highly homologous amino acid variants. The disease-linked clones had a CD8+ phenotype and were found at relatively low frequencies in peripheral blood. Some motif variants were previously reported in synovial fluid and blood of reactive arthritis patients, suggesting common disease-initiation mechanisms. Significant enrichment of the disease-linked clones was reported in matched synovial fluid samples from ankylosing spondylitis patients.

For sequencing, an Illumina HiSeq 2500 was employed. TCR beta libraries were prepared by quantitative 5'-RACE with molecular barcodes. As for the original processing: A new computational method, built on a probabilistic model of VDJ rearrangement, was used to identify disease-linked TCR variants. TCRdb passed the public sequencing reads through fastp at Q25 and MiXCR, retaining productive beta sequences. Each CDR3 protein gets just one entry, which takes the most common genes and DNA from the rows behind it. Here the V and J calls rest on TCRdb's processing, not on the authors' analysis. For this sample the table gives tens of thousands of distinct CDR3 sequences, of which about 10% were detected only once. Jointly, the top ten make up about 1.4% of the sample. The germline V gene supplies CDR1 MNHEY and CDR2 SVGEGT. Spanning cysteine to phenylalanine, the CDR3 consists of 13 amino acids. The DNA shown is the 39-base CDR3, in frame from base 1. For this chain, trimming is 7 bases at the V end and 3 bases at the J end, and the number of junction bases without a gene match is 5.

This clonotype has at least ten counts. Its antigen is not yet known. Base qualities are missing; no much larger clone stands one base away. This TCR was sampled from a male donor with ankylosing spondylitis or in good health (not recorded which). The chain employs TRBV6-2 or TRBV6-3 and TRBJ1-2; 7 bases in the junction line up with TRBD1. The sequenced sample consisted of blood, either unsorted or a sorted T cell fraction (not recorded which). The base sequence is TGTGCCAGCAAATCAGACAGGGACTATGGCTACACCTTC. Its protein reads: CASKSDRDYGYTF.